This T cell receptor beta chain was captured by sequencing in a study of cytomegalovirus exposure and HLA in healthy donors. A word on this clone: Antigen specificity is unknown.

The study, taken as a whole, reports: Most subjects had HLA-A and HLA-B alleles reportedly predicted accurately by TCR beta sequences. Data from an earlier analysis indicated that most TCR beta V segments were productive either about 87% or about 30% of the time.

PCR amplification relied on 60 Vbeta primers (plus 13 Jbeta primers). TCRdb keeps only in-frame clones here, not all; method: immunoSEQ multiplex PCR. The sample consists of about 120,000 clones, about 60% of them appearing once. The CDR3 totals 15 residues. CDR1 and CDR2 from the germline V gene are SGHRS and YFSETQ. The trim removed 0 bases at V and 3 bases at J, leaving 2 bases unmatched. The sequenced sample consisted of PBMCs. The receptor's source is a man in his forties in good health and CMV-seropositive. The V and J genes are TRBV5-1 and TRBJ2-3; 9 bases fit TRBD1. CDR3 residues: CASSLGTGETDTQYF. The CDR3 region has the DNA TGCGCCAGCAGCTTGGGGACAGGGGAAACAGATACGCAGTATTTT. Full variable domain (remainder filled in from reference TRBV5-1 and TRBJ2-3): KAGVTQTPRYLIKTRGQQVTLSCSPISGHRSVSWYQQTPGQGLQFLFEYFSETQRNKGNFPGRFSGRQFSNSRSEMNVSTLELGDSALYLCASSLGTGETDTQYFGPGTRLTVL.